The 9 T cell receptor beta chains below all came from one sample that was sequenced in a study of blood T cell repertoires in COVID-19. The data were produced by immunoSEQ multiplex PCR, yet TCRdb's version contains in-frame clones alone and is incomplete. This table holds about 30,000 clones, 85% to 90% found once. The material sequenced was peripheral blood. The receptors shown here come from a man older than 75 with acute or convalescent COVID-19.

The rearrangement links TRBV11-2 to TRBJ2-7; perhaps TRBD1 as D (7 bases). CDR3 size: 14 residues. The germline V gene encodes CDR1 SGHAT and CDR2 FQNNGV. Trimming pared 1 base from V and 5 bases from J, leaving 12 bases between. DNA of the CDR3: TGTGCCAGCAGCTTAGTCCAGGGGGGCAACGAGCAGTACTTC. Its translation: CASSLVQGGNEQYF.

The chain joins TRBV28 to TRBJ2-5; the match to TRBD1 covers 7 bases. V gave up 7 bases and J gave up 4 bases; unmatched junction bases: 15. The germline CDR1 and CDR2 sequences are MDHEN and SYDVKM. The CDR3 length is 16 residues. DNA for the CDR3: TGTGCCAGCACCCTCCCCCACAGGGGATTCCCAGAGACCCAGTACTTC. Its translation: CASTLPHRGFPETQYF. The full variable domain, completed using reference TRBV28 and TRBJ2-5, is DVKVTQSSRYLVKRTGEKVFLECVQDMDHENMFWYRQDPGLGLRLIYFSYDVKMKEKGDIPEGYSVSREKKERFSLILESASTNQTSMYLCASTLPHRGFPETQYFGPGTRLLVL.

The CDR3 spells CASSSWGTGVVGELFF. The CDR3 DNA sequence: TGTGCCAGTAGTAGCTGGGGGACAGGGGTTGTCGGGGAGCTGTTTTTT. The V call is TRBV19, the J call TRBJ2-2, with 10 bases that match TRBD1. Germline trimming cut 4 bases from V and 7 bases from J; bases unmatched to any gene: 9. Looked up from germline, CDR1 is LNHDA and CDR2 is SQIVND (reference sequence). CDR3 length equals 16 residues.

The V and J genes are TRBV10-1 and TRBJ2-3; maybe TRBD2 (7 bases). CDR1 and CDR2 (germline): WNHNN, SYGVQD (reference sequence). Trimming took 5 bases from V and 2 from J, leaving 17 bases between them. The CDR3 totals 16 residues. CDR3 coding DNA: TGCGCCAGCAGTCTAGGGGGGGGGCCTAACACAGATACGCAGTATTTT. Its translation: CASSLGGGPNTDTQYF.

The chain combines TRBV7-3 with TRBJ1-1; perhaps TRBD1 as D (5 bases). V was trimmed by 0 bases and J by 1 base, leaving 6 bases between them. Germline-derived CDR1 and CDR2 are SGHTA and FQGTGA. This CDR3 region has 14 residues. The DNA for the CDR3 is TGTGCCAGCAGCTTAACAGGGGAGAACACTGAAGCTTTCTTT. This sequence encodes CASSLTGENTEAFF.

The CDR3 DNA is TGTGCCAGCAGTAAGCAGGGGTACTATGGCTACACCTTC. This sequence encodes CASSKQGYYGYTF. The chain has TRBV6-5 and TRBJ1-2, with TRBD1 as a possible D gene (6 bases). The germline V gene has CDR1 MNHEY and CDR2 SVGAGI. V gave up 5 bases and J gave up 3 bases, with 10 bases separating them. This CDR3 has 13 amino acids.

The chain couples TRBV14 to TRBJ2-3, with D possibly being TRBD1 (5 bases). The germline CDR1 and CDR2 sequences are SGHDN and FVKESK. V lost 2 bases and J 4 bases, leaving 10 bases between the germline ends. The CDR3 consists of 14 residues. The CDR3 protein is CASSQPGFADTQYF. The CDR3 nucleotides read TGTGCCAGCAGCCAACCAGGGTTCGCAGATACGCAGTATTTT.

This clone was picked up one time. J is TRBJ2-1 and V is TRBV19; 11 bases match TRBD1. V gave up 4 bases and J gave up 9 bases; unmatched junction bases: 8. The V gene's germline CDR1 is LNHDA and CDR2 SQIVND (reference sequence). The CDR3 runs to 15 residues. The CDR3 DNA follows: TGTGCCAGTAGTAGGGACAGGGGGAGGTGGGGTGAGCAGTTCTTC. It specifies CASSRDRGRWGEQFF.

This chain uses TRBV27 with TRBJ2-1; 10 nucleotides line up with TRBD2. This CDR3 has 17 residues. Trimming took 4 bases from V and 7 from J; bases not matched to a gene: 13. CDR1 is MNHEY, CDR2 SMNVEV, per germline (reference sequence). Here the CDR3 reads CASSSLLTSGVKNEQFF. DNA of the CDR3: TGTGCCAGCAGTTCTCTCCTAACTAGCGGGGTGAAGAATGAGCAGTTCTTC.